This TCR beta chain was identified during a study of T cells after yellow fever vaccination. This clonotype showed up just a few times. CDR3 size: 14 residues. The germline V gene has CDR1 SGHDT and CDR2 YYEEEE. Trimming cost V 4 bases and J 1 base, with 9 bases left between them. MiXCR was run by TCRdb on the 5' RACE reads, yielding one entry per CDR3 protein. The repertoire holds around 590,000 distinct CDR3 sequences, with roughly an eighth as singletons. The clonotype was recovered from a man aged 30 to 39 who received the YFV17D yellow fever vaccine. The input for sequencing was PBMCs, taken on the day of the yellow fever booster vaccination. The V call is TRBV5-6, the J call TRBJ2-4; tentatively, D is TRBD1 or TRBD2 (6 bases each). CDR3: CASSRGEAKNIQYF. The DNA of the CDR3 is TGTGCCAGCAGCAGGGGGGAGGCCAAAAACATTCAGTACTTC.